The entry below gives a single T cell receptor beta chain sequence along with its context. This clone's antigen is unknown. One base away there is no much larger clone; base qualities are not given. These data come from a study of cytomegalovirus exposure and HLA in healthy donors (TCRdb year 2017). At the level of the whole study: The approximately 710 repertoires of the first cohort and the 120 validation repertoires were produced on the same platform, according to a later analysis. Besides the first cohort of roughly 700 subjects, a separate validation cohort made up of 95 to 150 different subjects was used. The aim of the study was to test whether cataloging public T cell receptors could identify signatures of past pathogen exposure. To predict cytomegalovirus infection status, the study combined high-throughput TCR immunosequencing, statistical association of individual TCRs with disease status, and machine learning. Points the paper makes about the study in general: A later analysis lacked HLA typing for the validation cohort, so it scored co-occurrence in that cohort across all 130 or so repertoires. In the study, about 150 TCR beta chains were listed as associated with cytomegalovirus. Most TCR sequences were seen in very few donors, while some public TCRs were found in many individuals. The authors suggested that the approach could potentially be generalized to other disease states and immunological phenotypes. In vitro tests confirmed that a few of the cytomegalovirus-associated TCR beta chains recognize cytomegalovirus antigens. The classifier was reported to diagnose cytomegalovirus status with high specificity and sensitivity in both the original cohort and the validation cohort. Of the cluster scores, 85% to 95% were above 0 in a later analysis, which found that TCRs clustered in the first cohort also tended to co-occur in the 95 to 150 validation repertoires.

From the germline V gene (reference sequence), CDR1 is MNHEY and CDR2 is SMNVEV. V is trimmed back by 8 bases and J by 4 bases, and the junction contains 4 bases that no gene match accounts for. The CDR3 covers 13 residues, taking in both the cysteine and the phenylalanine. Here the CDR3 DNA is all that survives: 39 bases in frame from base 1. Separate from the roughly 650-subject first cohort, the validation cohort of about 110 subjects was the group to which the donors belonged. The protocol used for the library was the immunoSEQ multiplex PCR assay. The original pipeline was this. To diagnose cytomegalovirus status from the catalog of TCR beta chain sequences, a statistical classification framework was built. TCRdb retrieved this table from immuneACCESS and kept in-frame rearrangements only. Not all clones are present; in checked studies, unresolved V genes account for under half, and no reason is known for the remainder. Clonal size and the V and J genes are those of that table, whereas D and trimming came from the DNA. Recorded for this sample are 120,000 to 150,000 clones; roughly 90% of them occurred a single time. The ten top clones hold about 0.7% of the sample.

The source is a man younger than 35 in good health and CMV-seronegative. The receptor chain draws on TRBV27 and TRBJ2-2, and 7 junctional nucleotides match TRBD2. The sequenced material came from PBMCs. The DNA reads TGTGCCAGCCGGGACTATCGCACCGGGGAGCTGTTTTTT. Its protein is CASRDYRTGELFF.